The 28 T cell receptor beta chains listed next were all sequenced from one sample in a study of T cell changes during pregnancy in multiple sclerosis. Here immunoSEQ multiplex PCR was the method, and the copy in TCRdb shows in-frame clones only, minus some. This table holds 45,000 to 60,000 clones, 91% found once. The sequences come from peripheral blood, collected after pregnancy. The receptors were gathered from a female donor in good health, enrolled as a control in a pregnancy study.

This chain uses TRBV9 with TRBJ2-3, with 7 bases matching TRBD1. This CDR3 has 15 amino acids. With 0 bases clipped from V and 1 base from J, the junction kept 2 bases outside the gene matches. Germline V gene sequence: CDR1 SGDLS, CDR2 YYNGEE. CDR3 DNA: TGTGCCAGCAGCGTAGAGGGGGCTCGCACAGATACGCAGTATTTT. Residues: CASSVEGARTDTQYF. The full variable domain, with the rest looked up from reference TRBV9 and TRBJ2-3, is DSGVTQTPKHLITATGQRVTLRCSPRSGDLSVYWYQQSLDQGLQFLIQYYNGEERAKGNILERFSAQQFPDLHSELNLSSLELGDSALYFCASSVEGARTDTQYFGPGTRLTVL.

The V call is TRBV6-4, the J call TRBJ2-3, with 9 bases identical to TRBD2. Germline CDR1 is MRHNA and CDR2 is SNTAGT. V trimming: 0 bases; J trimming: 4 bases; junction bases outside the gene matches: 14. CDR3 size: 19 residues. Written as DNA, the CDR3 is TGTGCCAGCAGTGACTCATTCCAACGAGCTAGCGGGGTGGCAGATACGCAGTATTTT. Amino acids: CASSDSFQRASGVADTQYF.

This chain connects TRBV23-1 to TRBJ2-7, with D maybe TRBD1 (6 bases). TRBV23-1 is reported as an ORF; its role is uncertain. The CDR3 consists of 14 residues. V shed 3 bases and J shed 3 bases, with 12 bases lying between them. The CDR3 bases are TGCGCCAGCAGTCATCTGGACAGATACTACGAGCAGTACTTC. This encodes CASSHLDRYYEQYF.

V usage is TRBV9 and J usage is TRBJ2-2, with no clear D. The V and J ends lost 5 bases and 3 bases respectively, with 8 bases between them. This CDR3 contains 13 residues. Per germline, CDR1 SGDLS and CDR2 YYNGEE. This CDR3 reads CASRSADTGELFF. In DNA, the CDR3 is TGTGCCAGCAGAAGCGCCGACACCGGGGAGCTGTTTTTT.

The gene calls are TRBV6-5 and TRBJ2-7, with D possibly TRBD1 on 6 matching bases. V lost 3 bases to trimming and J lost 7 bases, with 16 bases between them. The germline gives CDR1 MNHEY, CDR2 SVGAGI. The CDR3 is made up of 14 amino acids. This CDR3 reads CASSYFTGSREQYF. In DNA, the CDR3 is TGTGCCAGCAGTTATTTTACAGGGTCGCGGGAGCAGTACTTC.

CDR3 nucleotides: TGTGCCACCGCGGAGGGAGGAAGCAATCAGCCCCAGCATTTT. Amino acids: CATAEGGSNQPQHF. The V call is TRBV10-3, the J call TRBJ1-5; D uncertain. This CDR3 comprises 14 residues. The germline gives CDR1 ENHRY, CDR2 SYGVKD. V dropped 10 bases and J dropped 1 base, with 14 bases sitting between them.

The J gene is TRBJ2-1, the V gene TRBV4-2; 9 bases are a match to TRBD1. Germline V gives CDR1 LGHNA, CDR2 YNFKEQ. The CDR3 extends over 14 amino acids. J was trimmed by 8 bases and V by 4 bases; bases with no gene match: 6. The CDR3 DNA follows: TGTGCCAGCAGCCTAGGGACAGGGCAGGATGAGCAGTTCTTC. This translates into CASSLGTGQDEQFF.

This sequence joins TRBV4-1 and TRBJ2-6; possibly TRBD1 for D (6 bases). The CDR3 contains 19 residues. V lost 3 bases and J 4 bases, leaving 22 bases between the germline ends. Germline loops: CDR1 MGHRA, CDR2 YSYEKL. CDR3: CASSQRLTGNSGGANVLTF. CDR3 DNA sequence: TGCGCCAGCAGCCAGAGACTAACAGGGAACTCGGGGGGGGCCAACGTCCTGACTTTC.

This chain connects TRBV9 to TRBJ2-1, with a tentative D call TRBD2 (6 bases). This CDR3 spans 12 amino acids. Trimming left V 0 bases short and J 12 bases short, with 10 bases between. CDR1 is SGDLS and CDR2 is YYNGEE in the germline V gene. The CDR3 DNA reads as TGTGCCAGCAGCGTAGAGGGGACTGGGCAGTTCTTC. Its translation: CASSVEGTGQFF.

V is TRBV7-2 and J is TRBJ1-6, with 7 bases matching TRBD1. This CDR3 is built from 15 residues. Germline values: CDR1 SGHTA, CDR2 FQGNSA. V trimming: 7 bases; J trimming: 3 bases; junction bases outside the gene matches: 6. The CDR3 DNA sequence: TGTGCCAGCACCATACAGGGGATCTATAATTCACCCCTCCACTTT. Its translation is CASTIQGIYNSPLHF.

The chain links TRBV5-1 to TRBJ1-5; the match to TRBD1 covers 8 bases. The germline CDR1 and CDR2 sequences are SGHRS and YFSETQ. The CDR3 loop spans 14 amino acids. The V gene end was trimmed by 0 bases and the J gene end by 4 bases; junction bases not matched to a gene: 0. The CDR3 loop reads CASSLGTGNQPQHF. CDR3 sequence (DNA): TGCGCCAGCAGCTTGGGGACAGGGAATCAGCCCCAGCATTTT.

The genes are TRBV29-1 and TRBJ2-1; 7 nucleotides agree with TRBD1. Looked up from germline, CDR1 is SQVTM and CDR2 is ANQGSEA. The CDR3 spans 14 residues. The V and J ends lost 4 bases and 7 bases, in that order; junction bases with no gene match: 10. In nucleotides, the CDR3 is TGCAGCGTTGCCAAGGGGACAGAGGGGAATGAGCAGTTCTTC. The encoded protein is CSVAKGTEGNEQFF.

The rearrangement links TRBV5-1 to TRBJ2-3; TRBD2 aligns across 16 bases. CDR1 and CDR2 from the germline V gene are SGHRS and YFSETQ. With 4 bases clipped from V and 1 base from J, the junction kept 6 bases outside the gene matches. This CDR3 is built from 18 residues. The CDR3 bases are TGCGCCAGCAGCCCGGGACTAGCGGGGGGGATGGGCACAGATACGCAGTATTTT. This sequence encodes CASSPGLAGGMGTDTQYF.

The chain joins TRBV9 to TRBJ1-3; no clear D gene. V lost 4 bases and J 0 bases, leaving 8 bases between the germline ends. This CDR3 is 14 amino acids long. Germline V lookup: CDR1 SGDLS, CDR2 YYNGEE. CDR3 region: CASSSQFSGNTIYF. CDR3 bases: TGTGCCAGCAGCTCCCAGTTCTCTGGAAACACCATATATTTT.

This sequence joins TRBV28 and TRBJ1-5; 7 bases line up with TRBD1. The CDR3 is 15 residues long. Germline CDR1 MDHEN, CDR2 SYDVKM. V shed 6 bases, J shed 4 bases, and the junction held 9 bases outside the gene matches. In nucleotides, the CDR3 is TGTGCCAGCAGAGGGTGGACAGGCCAAAATCAGCCCCAGCATTTT. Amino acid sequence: CASRGWTGQNQPQHF. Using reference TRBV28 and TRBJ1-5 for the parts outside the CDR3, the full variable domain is DVKVTQSSRYLVKRTGEKVFLECVQDMDHENMFWYRQDPGLGLRLIYFSYDVKMKEKGDIPEGYSVSREKKERFSLILESASTNQTSMYLCASRGWTGQNQPQHFGDGTRLSIL.

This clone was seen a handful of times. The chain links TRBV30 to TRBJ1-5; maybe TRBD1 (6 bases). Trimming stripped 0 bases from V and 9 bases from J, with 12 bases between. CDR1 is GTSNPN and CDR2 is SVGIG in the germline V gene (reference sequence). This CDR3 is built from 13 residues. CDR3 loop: CAWSVRGQLPQHF. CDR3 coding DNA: TGTGCCTGGAGTGTACGGGGACAACTGCCCCAGCATTTT. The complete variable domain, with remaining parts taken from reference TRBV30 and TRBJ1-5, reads SQTIHQWPATLVQPVGSPLSLECTVEGTSNPNLYWYRQAAGRGLQLLFYSVGIGQISSEVPQNLSASRPQDRQFILSSKKLLLSDSGFYLCAWSVRGQLPQHFGDGTRLSIL.

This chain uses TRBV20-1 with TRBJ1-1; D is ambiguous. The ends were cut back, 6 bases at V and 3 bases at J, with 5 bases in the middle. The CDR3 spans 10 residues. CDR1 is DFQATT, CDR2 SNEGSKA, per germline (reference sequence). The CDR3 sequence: CSAVDTEAFF. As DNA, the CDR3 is TGCAGTGCCGTCGACACTGAAGCTTTCTTT.

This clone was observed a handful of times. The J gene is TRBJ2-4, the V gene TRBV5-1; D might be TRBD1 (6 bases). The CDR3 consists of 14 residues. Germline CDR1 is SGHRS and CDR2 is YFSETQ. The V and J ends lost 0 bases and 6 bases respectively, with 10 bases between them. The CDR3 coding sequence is TGCGCCAGCAGCTTGGCGGGACAAATAAACATTCAGTACTTC. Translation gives CASSLAGQINIQYF.

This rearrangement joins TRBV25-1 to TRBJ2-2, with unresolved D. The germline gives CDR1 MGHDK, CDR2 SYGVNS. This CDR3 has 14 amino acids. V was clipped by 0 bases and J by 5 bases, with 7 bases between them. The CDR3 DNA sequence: TGTGCCAGCAGTGAATATTCGACTACCGGGGAGCTGTTTTTT. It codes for CASSEYSTTGELFF.

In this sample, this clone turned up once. CDR3 sequence: CASSQEAGGNYGYTF. Written as DNA, the CDR3 is TGCGCCAGCAGCCAAGAGGCGGGGGGCAACTATGGCTACACCTTC. The gene calls are TRBV4-3 and TRBJ1-2; D possibly corresponds to TRBD1 (6 bases). Germline V CDR1 and CDR2: LGHNA, YSLEER. The CDR3 runs 15 residues. The ends were cut back, 0 bases at V and 2 bases at J, with 10 bases in the middle.

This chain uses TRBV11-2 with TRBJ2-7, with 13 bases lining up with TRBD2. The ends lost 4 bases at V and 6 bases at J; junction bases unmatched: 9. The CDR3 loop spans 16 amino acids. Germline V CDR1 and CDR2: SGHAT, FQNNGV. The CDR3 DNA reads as TGTGCCAGCAGCTGGGTTGCGGGACTAGCGGGAACCGAGCAGTACTTC. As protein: CASSWVAGLAGTEQYF.

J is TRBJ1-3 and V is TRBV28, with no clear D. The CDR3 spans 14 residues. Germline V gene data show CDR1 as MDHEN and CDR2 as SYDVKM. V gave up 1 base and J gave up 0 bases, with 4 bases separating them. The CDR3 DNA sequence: TGTGCCAGCAGTTTATCAAACTCTGGAAACACCATATATTTT. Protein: CASSLSNSGNTIYF.

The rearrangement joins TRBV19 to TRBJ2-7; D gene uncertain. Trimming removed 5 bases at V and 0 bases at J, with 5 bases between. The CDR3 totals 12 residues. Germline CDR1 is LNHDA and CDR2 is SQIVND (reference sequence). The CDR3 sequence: CASSLGSYEQYF. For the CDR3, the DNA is TGTGCCAGTAGTCTCGGCTCCTACGAGCAGTACTTC. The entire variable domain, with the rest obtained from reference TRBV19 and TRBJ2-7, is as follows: DGGITQSPKYLFRKEGQNVTLSCEQNLNHDAMYWYRQDPGQGLRLIYYSQIVNDFQKGDIAEGYSVSREKKESFPLTVTSAQKNPTAFYLCASSLGSYEQYFGPGTRLTVT.

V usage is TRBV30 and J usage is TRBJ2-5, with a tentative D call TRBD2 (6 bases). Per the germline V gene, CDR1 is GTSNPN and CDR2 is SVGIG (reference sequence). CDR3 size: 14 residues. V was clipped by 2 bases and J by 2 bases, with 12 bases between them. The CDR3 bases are TGTGCCTGGAGTCGGGGGAGAGGACAAGAGACCCAGTACTTC. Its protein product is CAWSRGRGQETQYF.

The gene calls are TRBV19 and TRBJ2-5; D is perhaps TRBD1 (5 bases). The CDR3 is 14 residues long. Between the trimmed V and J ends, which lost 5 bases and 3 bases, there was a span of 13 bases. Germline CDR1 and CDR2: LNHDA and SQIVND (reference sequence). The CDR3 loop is CASSESRQKETQYF. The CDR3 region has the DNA TGTGCCAGTAGTGAAAGCCGACAGAAAGAGACCCAGTACTTC.

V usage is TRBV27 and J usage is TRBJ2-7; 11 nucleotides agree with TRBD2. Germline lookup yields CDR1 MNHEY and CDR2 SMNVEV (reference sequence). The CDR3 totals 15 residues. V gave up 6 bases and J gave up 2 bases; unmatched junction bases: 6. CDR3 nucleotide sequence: TGTGCCAGCAGAAGGATGACTAGCGGGACCTACGAGCAGTACTTC. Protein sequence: CASRRMTSGTYEQYF.

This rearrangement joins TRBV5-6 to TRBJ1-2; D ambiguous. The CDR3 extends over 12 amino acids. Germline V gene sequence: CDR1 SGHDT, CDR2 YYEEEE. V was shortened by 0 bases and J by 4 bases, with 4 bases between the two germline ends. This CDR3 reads CASSLVAYGYTF. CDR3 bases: TGTGCCAGCAGCTTGGTGGCCTATGGCTACACCTTC.

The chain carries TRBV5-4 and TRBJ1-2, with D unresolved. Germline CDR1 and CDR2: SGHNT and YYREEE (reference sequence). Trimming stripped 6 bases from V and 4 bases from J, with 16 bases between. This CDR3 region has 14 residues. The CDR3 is CASNLLGQTYGYTF. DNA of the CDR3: TGTGCCAGCAACCTCCTTGGGCAGACCTATGGCTACACCTTC.